One T cell receptor (beta chain) is described in this entry. PCR was performed a second time for roughly 7 to 11 cycles using a sample-barcoded 5' primer and a J-beta primer mix. Each CDR3 protein gets one entry after TCRdb re-called the 5' RACE reads with MiXCR. The table lists approximately 760,000 distinct CDR3 sequences, 20% to 25% of them singletons. The data originate from a study of blood T cells in healthy people across ages. With 4 bases removed from V and 3 bases from J, the gap between germline ends came to 9 bases. There are 13 residues in the CDR3. Germline-derived CDR1 and CDR2 are MRHNA and SNTAGT. The authors extracted at least 6 micrograms of total RNA per sample. These data were also filed under a second study, of T cells of mothers and their children. As that report states: Overlap in related mother-child pairs always slightly exceeded unrelated pairs, never significantly.

J is TRBJ1-1 and V is TRBV6-4; D not certain. The specimen sequenced was blood. The clonotype comes from a boy between 10 and 17 years old in good health. The DNA for the CDR3 is TGTGCCAGCAGTGTCGACGGGGACACTGAAGCTTTCTTT. Its protein is CASSVDGDTEAFF.